What follows are 21 T cell receptor beta chains derived from one specimen sequenced in a study of T cell responses to AZD1222 COVID-19 vaccine. Measured with immunoSEQ multiplex PCR; TCRdb has only the in-frame clones, and not every one. The data contain 75,000 to 95,000 clones, 70% to 90% of them singletons. The sequencing here drew on peripheral blood, taken on day 0 of AZD1222 vaccination. These receptors all stem from an adult in good health.

DNA of the CDR3: TGCAGCGTTGAAGCTCAGGGGGGGGGCACTGAAGCTTTCTTT. It specifies CSVEAQGGGTEAFF. The chain uses TRBV29-1 and TRBJ1-1; 7 bases line up with TRBD1. The germline V gene has CDR1 SQVTM and CDR2 ANQGSEA. The CDR3 has 14 amino acids. The J segment lost 4 bases and the V segment lost 1 base, leaving 6 bases of the junction unmatched.

This chain uses TRBV4-1 with TRBJ2-3; 7 positions match TRBD1. The trim removed 4 bases at V and 4 bases at J, leaving 5 bases unmatched. This CDR3 is 14 amino acids long. Germline V gene sequence: CDR1 MGHRA, CDR2 YSYEKL. CDR3 sequence: CASSPGQEADTQYF. The CDR3 region has the DNA TGCGCCAGCAGCCCCGGACAGGAGGCAGATACGCAGTATTTT.

This clone has a single count. The V call is TRBV7-2, the J call TRBJ1-5, with TRBD1 as a possible D gene (5 bases). CDR1 is SGHTA, CDR2 FQGNSA, per germline. This CDR3 spans 15 amino acids. V lost 3 bases and J 9 bases, leaving 18 bases between the germline ends. Here the CDR3 DNA reads TGTGCCAGCAGCTTTTACGGGACCAGAGGTACGCCCCAGCATTTT. Translation gives CASSFYGTRGTPQHF.

The chain carries TRBV3-1 (or the pseudogene TRBV3-2) and TRBJ1-2; D remains ambiguous. V gave up 0 bases and J gave up 7 bases, with 12 bases separating them. Germline V gene lookup returns CDR1 LGHDT and CDR2 YNNKEL (reference sequence). The CDR3 has 14 residues. The CDR3 loop reads CASSQEFREFGYTF. DNA of the CDR3: TGTGCCAGCAGCCAAGAATTTCGGGAGTTTGGCTACACCTTC.

This chain joins TRBV6-5 and TRBJ2-3, with D hard to call. The germline gives CDR1 MNHEY, CDR2 SVGAGI. V lost 7 bases and J 1 base, leaving 15 bases between the germline ends. This CDR3 contains 15 residues. In DNA form, the CDR3 reads TGTGCCAGCATAAGGAGCCAGGTGGGCACAGATACGCAGTATTTT. It is translated as CASIRSQVGTDTQYF.

This clone was detected once. J is TRBJ2-5 and V is TRBV28; 13 nucleotides line up with TRBD2. The CDR3 is 15 residues long. Germline V gene data show CDR1 as MDHEN and CDR2 as SYDVKM. Trimming cost V 8 bases and J 0 bases; bases outside gene matches: 3. As DNA, the CDR3 is TGTGCCAGCGAGACTAGCGGGGGGTACCAAGAGACCCAGTACTTC. It codes for CASETSGGYQETQYF. The whole variable domain, filled in from reference TRBV28 and TRBJ2-5, reads DVKVTQSSRYLVKRTGEKVFLECVQDMDHENMFWYRQDPGLGLRLIYFSYDVKMKEKGDIPEGYSVSREKKERFSLILESASTNQTSMYLCASETSGGYQETQYFGPGTRLLVL.

As for this clone: The germline gene is not matched at one end of the junction; a read error may be the cause. The V and J genes are TRBV19 and TRBJ1-1, with 8 bases identical to TRBD1. This CDR3 is 13 amino acids long. Germline CDR1 LNHDA, CDR2 SQIVND (reference sequence). The CDR3 region has the DNA TGTGCCAGTACTATAACAGGGGGCACTGAAGCTTTCTTT. This sequence encodes CASTITGGTEAFF.

This chain joins TRBV9 and TRBJ2-2, with D possibly called TRBD1 or TRBD2 (6 bases each). Germline V CDR1 and CDR2: SGDLS, YYNGEE. The CDR3 runs to 15 residues. V lost 3 bases, J lost 3 bases, and 12 bases lay in between. The CDR3 DNA reads as TGTGCCAGCAGCGCGGACGGGGGCTACACCGGGGAGCTGTTTTTT. Translating it yields CASSADGGYTGELFF.

The V gene is TRBV2, the J gene TRBJ1-6; possibly TRBD1 for D (6 bases). Looked up from germline, CDR1 is SNHLY and CDR2 is FYNNEI. The V gene lost 6 bases and the J gene lost 4 bases, with 13 bases spanning the gap. This CDR3 has 15 amino acids. This CDR3 is CASREQGLYNSPLHF. In nucleotides, the CDR3 is TGTGCCAGCAGGGAACAGGGATTATATAATTCACCCCTCCACTTT.

The gene calls are TRBV7-9 and TRBJ1-6, with D tentatively TRBD1 (6 bases). The V and J ends lost 4 bases and 7 bases respectively, with 11 bases between them. Germline CDR1 SEHNR, CDR2 FQNEAQ (reference sequence). The CDR3 runs 14 residues. The CDR3 DNA sequence: TGTGCCAGCAGCTCCCGGGACATGAATTCACCCCTCCACTTT. It encodes CASSSRDMNSPLHF. Full variable domain (remainder filled in from reference TRBV7-9 and TRBJ1-6): DTGVSQNPRHKITKRGQNVTFRCDPISEHNRLYWYRQTLGQGPEFLTYFQNEAQLEKSRLLSDRFSAERPKGSFSTLEIQRTEQGDSAMYLCASSSRDMNSPLHFGNGTRLTVT.

The chain recombines TRBV9 with TRBJ1-2; no clear D gene. Germline-derived CDR1 and CDR2 are SGDLS and YYNGEE. V shed 2 bases and J shed 2 bases, with 13 bases lying between them. This CDR3 region has 15 residues. DNA of the CDR3: TGTGCCAGCAGCGTTGTTCCGGGAGGCAACTATGGCTACACCTTC. Protein: CASSVVPGGNYGYTF.

V is TRBV27 and J is TRBJ2-2, with TRBD2 matching 8 bases. V lost 6 bases and J lost 6; bases outside the gene matches: 9. The CDR3 spans 15 residues. CDR1 MNHEY and CDR2 SMNVEV come from the germline V gene (reference sequence). The CDR3 here is CASRSFTGGPGELFF. The CDR3 region has the DNA TGTGCCAGCAGATCCTTCACGGGAGGGCCCGGGGAGCTGTTTTTT.

The chain is built from TRBV7-2 and TRBJ2-1; TRBD2 matches 9 bases. Trimming removed 5 bases from V and 7 bases from J; junction bases left unmatched: 15. CDR3 size: 17 residues. Germline V gene sequence: CDR1 SGHTA, CDR2 FQGNSA. CDR3 amino acids: CASSPRGSGGLGNEQFF. The DNA of the CDR3 is TGTGCCAGCAGCCCCCGGGGTAGCGGGGGCCTAGGAAATGAGCAGTTCTTC.

The rearrangement joins TRBV18 to TRBJ2-7, with TRBD1 matching over 7 bases. Per germline, CDR1 KGHSH and CDR2 LQKENI. CDR3 length: 13 amino acids. The V gene end was trimmed by 6 bases and the J gene end by 2 bases; junction bases not matched to a gene: 4. For the CDR3, the DNA is TGTGCCAGCTCTCGGGACAGCACCTACGAGCAGTACTTC. It translates to CASSRDSTYEQYF.

The chain is built from TRBV2 and TRBJ2-7; D remains unclear. Per germline, CDR1 SNHLY and CDR2 FYNNEI. The CDR3 totals 13 residues. V was trimmed by 2 bases and J by 9 bases, leaving 14 bases between them. The DNA of the CDR3 is TGTGCCAGCAGTGAAAACCCGGTCCTGGGGCAGTACTTC. This gives the protein CASSENPVLGQYF.

The chain joins TRBV30 to TRBJ2-7, with 10 bases aligning to TRBD1. J was trimmed by 5 bases and V by 2 bases; bases with no gene match: 6. The CDR3 has 14 residues. Germline-derived CDR1 and CDR2 are GTSNPN and SVGIG (reference sequence). CDR3 sequence: CAWSKGQGIHEQYF. CDR3 in DNA: TGTGCCTGGAGTAAGGGACAGGGGATCCACGAGCAGTACTTC.

In its sample, this clone was seen a few times. V gene TRBV5-8 combines with J gene TRBJ2-2; possible D gene TRBD1, 5 bases. Trimming took off 2 bases at V and 4 bases at J, with 15 bases between the two ends. This CDR3 comprises 16 residues. Germline V gene lookup returns CDR1 SGHTS and CDR2 YDEGEE. For the CDR3, the DNA is TGTGCCAGCAGCTTTTGGGGCAGTCACCTCACCGGGGAGCTGTTTTTT. Residues: CASSFWGSHLTGELFF.

The count of this clone is one. The chain employs TRBV5-1 and TRBJ2-3, with 14 bases lining up with TRBD2. Trimming removed 3 bases from V and 7 bases from J; junction bases left unmatched: 7. CDR1 and CDR2 (germline): SGHRS, YFSETQ. The CDR3 has 16 residues. CDR3 in DNA: TGCGCCAGCAGCTCGTCGACTAGCGGGGGGGCATATACGCAGTATTTT. Its translation is CASSSSTSGGAYTQYF.

To note about this clone: Other DNA sequences in this sample translate to the same CDR3. This chain uses TRBV19 with TRBJ2-1; possibly TRBD2 for D (6 bases). The CDR3 has 12 amino acids. From germline, CDR1 is LNHDA and CDR2 SQIVND (reference sequence). Trimming cost V 1 base and J 9 bases, with 7 bases left between them. The CDR3, as DNA: TGTGCCAGTAGTATAGGGGGAGGTGAGCAGTTCTTC. It specifies CASSIGGGEQFF.

The rearrangement joins TRBV2 to TRBJ1-2; D not resolved. V lost 6 bases and J lost 0, with 11 bases in between. There are 14 residues in the CDR3. In germline, CDR1 is SNHLY, CDR2 FYNNEI. This CDR3 reads CASRDPQANYGYTF. The CDR3 DNA reads TGTGCCAGCAGAGATCCTCAGGCTAACTATGGCTACACCTTC.

In regard to this clone: Other DNA sequences in the sample encode the same CDR3. The chain recombines TRBV27 with TRBJ1-1; a weak D match, TRBD1 (5 bases). The ends were cut back, 1 base at V and 0 bases at J, with 9 bases in the middle. Germline assignment: CDR1 MNHEY and CDR2 SMNVEV (reference sequence). This CDR3 spans 15 amino acids. CDR3 residues: CASSLFGRVNTEAFF. CDR3 bases: TGTGCCAGCAGTTTATTCGGCAGGGTGAACACTGAAGCTTTCTTT.